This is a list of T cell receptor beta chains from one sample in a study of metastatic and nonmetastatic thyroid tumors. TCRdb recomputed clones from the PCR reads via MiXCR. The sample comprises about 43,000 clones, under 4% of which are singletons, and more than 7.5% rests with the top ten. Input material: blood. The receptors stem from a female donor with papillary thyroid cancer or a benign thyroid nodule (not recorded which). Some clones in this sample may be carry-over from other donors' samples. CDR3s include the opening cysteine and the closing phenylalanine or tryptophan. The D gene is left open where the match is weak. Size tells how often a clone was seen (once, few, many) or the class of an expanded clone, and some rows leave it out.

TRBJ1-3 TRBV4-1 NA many CASSQGPGRGNTIYF TGCGCCAGCAGCCAAGGACCAGGGAGGGGAAACACCATATATTTT
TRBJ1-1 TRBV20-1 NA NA CSARNRDTEAFF TGCAGTGCCCGAAATCGGGACACTGAAGCTTTCTTT
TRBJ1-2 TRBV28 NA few CASRIQGNYGYTF TGTGCCAGCAGAATACAGGGAAACTATGGCTACACCTTC
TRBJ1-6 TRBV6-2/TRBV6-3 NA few CASSYGGGVETQYFGPGSPLHF NA
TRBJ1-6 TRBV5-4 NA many CASSFSRSKTLLNNSPLHF TGTGCCAGCAGCTTCTCACGGAGTAAGACCCTCTTGAATAATTCACCCCTCCACTTT
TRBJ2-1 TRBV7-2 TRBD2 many CASGPPAGGNEQFF TGTGCCAGTGGCCCCCCTGCGGGAGGGAATGAGCAGTTCTTC
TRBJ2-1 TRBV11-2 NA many CASSGSGRGRVGNEQFF TGTGCCAGCAGTGGGTCGGGGCGGGGCAGGGTGGGCAATGAGCAGTTCTTC
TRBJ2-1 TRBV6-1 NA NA CAITGCGLGSLLFRDEQFF TGTGCCATCACCGGCTGTGGGTTGGGGAGTTTACTGTTTCGCGATGAGCAGTTCTTC
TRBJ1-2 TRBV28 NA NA CASSLPRHGYTF TGTGCCAGCAGCCTTCCCCGGCATGGCTACACCTTC
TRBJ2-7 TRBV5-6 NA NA CASSFGGGVEQYF TGTGCCAGCAGCTTCGGAGGGGGCGTCGAGCAGTACTTC
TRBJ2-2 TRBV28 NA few CASKRGGSMGGELFF TGTGCCAGCAAGAGGGGGGGGTCTATGGGCGGGGAGCTGTTTTTT
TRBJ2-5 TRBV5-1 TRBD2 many CASSLSAGRQETQYF TGCGCCAGCAGCTTGTCAGCGGGACGACAAGAGACCCAGTACTTC
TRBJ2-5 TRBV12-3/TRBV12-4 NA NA CASTSGVWETQYF TGTGCCAGCACTTCAGGGGTATGGGAGACCCAGTACTTC
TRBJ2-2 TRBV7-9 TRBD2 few CASTRGGNTGELFF TGTGCCAGCACTCGGGGGGGGAACACCGGGGAGCTGTTTTTT
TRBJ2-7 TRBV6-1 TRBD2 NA CASSGTSSAYEQYF TGTGCCAGCAGCGGGACTAGCTCCGCCTACGAGCAGTACTTC
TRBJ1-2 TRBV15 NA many CATSRVRGTNYGYTF TGTGCCACCAGCAGAGTCAGGGGTACTAACTATGGCTACACCTTC
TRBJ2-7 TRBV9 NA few CASSVAGGGSYEQYF TGTGCCAGCAGCGTAGCTGGTGGGGGTTCCTACGAGCAGTACTTC
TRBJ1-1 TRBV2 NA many CASSEAEGDGTFF TGTGCCAGCAGTGAAGCGGAGGGGGACGGGACTTTCTTT
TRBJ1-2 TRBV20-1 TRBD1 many CSARTGGGGYTF TGCAGTGCAAGGACAGGGGGGGGTGGCTACACCTTC
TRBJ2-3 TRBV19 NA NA CASSLDTQYF TGTGCCAGTAGCTTGGATACGCAGTATTTT
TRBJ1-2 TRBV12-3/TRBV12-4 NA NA CASSGGTGNYCYTF TGTGCCAGCAGTGGGGGTACAGGGAACTATTGCTACACCTTC
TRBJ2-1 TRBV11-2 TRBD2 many CASSSSGIEQFF TGTGCCAGCAGCTCTAGCGGGATTGAGCAGTTCTTC
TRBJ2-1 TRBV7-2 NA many CASSFGGRYNEQFF TGTGCCAGCAGCTTTGGGGGGCGTTACAATGAGCAGTTCTTC
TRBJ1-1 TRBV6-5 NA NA CASSYGRQNTEAFF TGTGCCAGCAGTTACGGCAGGCAGAACACTGAAGCTTTCTTT
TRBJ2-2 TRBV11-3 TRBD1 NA CASSPRGRNGELFF TGTGCCAGCAGCCCCAGGGGGCGGAACGGGGAGCTGTTTTTT
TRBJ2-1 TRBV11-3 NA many CASSLLSGQYNNEQFF TGTGCCAGCAGCTTATTGTCAGGACAGTACAACAATGAGCAGTTCTTC
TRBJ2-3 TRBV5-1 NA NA CASRLGAGTDTQYF TGCGCCAGCCGCTTGGGGGCGGGCACAGATACGCAGTATTTT
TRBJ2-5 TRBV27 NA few CASSPDWDQETQYF TGTGCCAGCAGTCCCGACTGGGATCAAGAGACCCAGTACTTC
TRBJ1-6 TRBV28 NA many CASSFTANNSPLHF TGTGCCAGCAGTTTTACAGCTAATAATTCACCCCTCCACTTT
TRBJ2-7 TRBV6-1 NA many CAGSEFGRGGRDHEQYF TGTGCCGGCAGTGAATTTGGTAGGGGGGGGCGCGACCACGAGCAGTACTTC
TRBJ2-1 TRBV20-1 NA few CSARDAGTFDEQFF TGCAGTGCTAGAGATGCCGGGACCTTTGATGAGCAGTTCTTC
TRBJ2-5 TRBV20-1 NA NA CSARDPGLQETQYF TGCAGTGCTAGAGATCCCGGACTCCAAGAGACCCAGTACTTC
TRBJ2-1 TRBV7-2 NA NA CASSLSVIINEQFF TGTGCCAGCAGCTTGTCAGTGATAATCAATGAGCAGTTCTTC
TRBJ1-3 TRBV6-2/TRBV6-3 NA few CASSYSVGSSGNTIYF TGTGCCAGCAGTTACTCAGTTGGCAGCTCTGGAAACACCATATATTTT
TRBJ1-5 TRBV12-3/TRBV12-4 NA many CASNLDVSNRPQHF TGTGCCAGCAATTTAGATGTTAGCAATCGGCCGCAGCATTTT
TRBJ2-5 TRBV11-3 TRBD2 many CASSLGGGRGETQYF TGTGCCAGCAGCTTAGGCGGCGGGAGAGGGGAGACCCAGTACTTC
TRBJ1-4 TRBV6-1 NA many CASSAESGKLFF TGTGCCAGCAGTGCCGAGTCGGGAAAACTGTTTTTT
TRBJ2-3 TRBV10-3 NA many CAISGSTTLSTDTQYF TGTGCCATCAGTGGGAGTACTACACTTAGCACAGATACGCAGTATTTT
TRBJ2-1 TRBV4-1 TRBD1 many CASSPTGSLRNEQFF TGCGCCAGCAGCCCGACAGGGTCGCTAAGGAATGAGCAGTTCTTC
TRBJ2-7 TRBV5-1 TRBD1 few CASSLDRETYEQYF TGCGCCAGCAGCCTGGACAGGGAGACCTACGAGCAGTACTTC
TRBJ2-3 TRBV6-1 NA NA CASHLRGGGTGTDTQYF TGTGCCAGCCACCTTCGAGGAGGTGGGACTGGCACAGATACGCAGTATTTT
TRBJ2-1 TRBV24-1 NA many CATRGHNEQFF TGTGCCACCAGGGGGCACAATGAGCAGTTCTTC
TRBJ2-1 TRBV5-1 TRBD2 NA CASSLGGTSERHEQFF TGCGCCAGCAGCTTGGGGGGGACTAGCGAGAGACATGAGCAGTTCTTC
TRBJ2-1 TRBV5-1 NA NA CASSPAASYNEQFF TGCGCCAGCAGCCCAGCGGCCTCCTACAATGAGCAGTTCTTC
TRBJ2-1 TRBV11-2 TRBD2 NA CASSSSGGFQFF TGTGCCAGCAGCTCTAGCGGAGGGTTCCAGTTCTTC
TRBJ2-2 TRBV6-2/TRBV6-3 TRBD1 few CASRTQGARTEELFF TGTGCCAGCAGAACACAGGGGGCGCGCACCGAGGAGCTGTTTTTT
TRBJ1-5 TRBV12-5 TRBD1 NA CASGWDRDSNQPQHF TGTGCTAGTGGCTGGGACAGGGATAGCAATCAGCCCCAGCATTTT
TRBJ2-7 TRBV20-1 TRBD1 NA CSASRTGEQYF TGCAGTGCTTCTAGGACAGGCGAGCAGTACTTC
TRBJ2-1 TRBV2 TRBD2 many CASSSQGLAGNEQFF TGTGCCAGCAGTTCCCAGGGACTAGCGGGAAATGAGCAGTTCTTC
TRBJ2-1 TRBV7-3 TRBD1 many CASSPGGFRYSEQFF TGTGCCAGCAGCCCAGGGGGATTTCGGTACAGTGAGCAGTTCTTC
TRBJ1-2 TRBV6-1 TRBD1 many CASSMGQGLGGYTF TGTGCCAGCAGTATGGGACAGGGTCTCGGTGGCTACACCTTC
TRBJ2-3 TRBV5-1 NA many CASSFRGSTDTQYF TGCGCCAGCAGCTTTCGAGGGAGCACAGATACGCAGTATTTT
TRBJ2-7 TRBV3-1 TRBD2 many CASSQGLGGEQYF TGTGCCAGCAGCCAGGGGTTGGGAGGGGAGCAGTACTTC